This T cell receptor (beta chain) was documented in a study of identical twins' blood T cells. Germline V gene data show CDR1 as SQVTM and CDR2 as ANQGSEA. The V gene lost 4 bases and the J gene lost 5 bases, with 6 bases spanning the gap. The CDR3 contains 11 residues. Authors' processing steps: Per-library CDR3 reads ranged roughly 2 to 4 million; clonotypes, ~90,000 to ~550,000. TCRdb re-analysed the 5' RACE reads in MiXCR, keeping a single row per CDR3 protein. TCRdb's processing, not the authors', yielded these V and J calls. The sample has roughly 340,000 distinct CDR3 sequences, about 28% seen once; the top ten hold roughly 6.1%. This clonotype has at least ten counts. The antigen remains unidentified. Study-wide results and caveats: Twins shared about as many clonotypes as their cloneset sizes predicted.

The source material was PBMCs. The genes are TRBV29-1 and TRBJ2-1; no reliable D call. The receptor was isolated from a woman between 18 and 55 years old in good health. The CDR3 loop is CSVGANNEQFF. The CDR3 region has the DNA TGCAGCGTTGGCGCAAACAATGAGCAGTTCTTC.